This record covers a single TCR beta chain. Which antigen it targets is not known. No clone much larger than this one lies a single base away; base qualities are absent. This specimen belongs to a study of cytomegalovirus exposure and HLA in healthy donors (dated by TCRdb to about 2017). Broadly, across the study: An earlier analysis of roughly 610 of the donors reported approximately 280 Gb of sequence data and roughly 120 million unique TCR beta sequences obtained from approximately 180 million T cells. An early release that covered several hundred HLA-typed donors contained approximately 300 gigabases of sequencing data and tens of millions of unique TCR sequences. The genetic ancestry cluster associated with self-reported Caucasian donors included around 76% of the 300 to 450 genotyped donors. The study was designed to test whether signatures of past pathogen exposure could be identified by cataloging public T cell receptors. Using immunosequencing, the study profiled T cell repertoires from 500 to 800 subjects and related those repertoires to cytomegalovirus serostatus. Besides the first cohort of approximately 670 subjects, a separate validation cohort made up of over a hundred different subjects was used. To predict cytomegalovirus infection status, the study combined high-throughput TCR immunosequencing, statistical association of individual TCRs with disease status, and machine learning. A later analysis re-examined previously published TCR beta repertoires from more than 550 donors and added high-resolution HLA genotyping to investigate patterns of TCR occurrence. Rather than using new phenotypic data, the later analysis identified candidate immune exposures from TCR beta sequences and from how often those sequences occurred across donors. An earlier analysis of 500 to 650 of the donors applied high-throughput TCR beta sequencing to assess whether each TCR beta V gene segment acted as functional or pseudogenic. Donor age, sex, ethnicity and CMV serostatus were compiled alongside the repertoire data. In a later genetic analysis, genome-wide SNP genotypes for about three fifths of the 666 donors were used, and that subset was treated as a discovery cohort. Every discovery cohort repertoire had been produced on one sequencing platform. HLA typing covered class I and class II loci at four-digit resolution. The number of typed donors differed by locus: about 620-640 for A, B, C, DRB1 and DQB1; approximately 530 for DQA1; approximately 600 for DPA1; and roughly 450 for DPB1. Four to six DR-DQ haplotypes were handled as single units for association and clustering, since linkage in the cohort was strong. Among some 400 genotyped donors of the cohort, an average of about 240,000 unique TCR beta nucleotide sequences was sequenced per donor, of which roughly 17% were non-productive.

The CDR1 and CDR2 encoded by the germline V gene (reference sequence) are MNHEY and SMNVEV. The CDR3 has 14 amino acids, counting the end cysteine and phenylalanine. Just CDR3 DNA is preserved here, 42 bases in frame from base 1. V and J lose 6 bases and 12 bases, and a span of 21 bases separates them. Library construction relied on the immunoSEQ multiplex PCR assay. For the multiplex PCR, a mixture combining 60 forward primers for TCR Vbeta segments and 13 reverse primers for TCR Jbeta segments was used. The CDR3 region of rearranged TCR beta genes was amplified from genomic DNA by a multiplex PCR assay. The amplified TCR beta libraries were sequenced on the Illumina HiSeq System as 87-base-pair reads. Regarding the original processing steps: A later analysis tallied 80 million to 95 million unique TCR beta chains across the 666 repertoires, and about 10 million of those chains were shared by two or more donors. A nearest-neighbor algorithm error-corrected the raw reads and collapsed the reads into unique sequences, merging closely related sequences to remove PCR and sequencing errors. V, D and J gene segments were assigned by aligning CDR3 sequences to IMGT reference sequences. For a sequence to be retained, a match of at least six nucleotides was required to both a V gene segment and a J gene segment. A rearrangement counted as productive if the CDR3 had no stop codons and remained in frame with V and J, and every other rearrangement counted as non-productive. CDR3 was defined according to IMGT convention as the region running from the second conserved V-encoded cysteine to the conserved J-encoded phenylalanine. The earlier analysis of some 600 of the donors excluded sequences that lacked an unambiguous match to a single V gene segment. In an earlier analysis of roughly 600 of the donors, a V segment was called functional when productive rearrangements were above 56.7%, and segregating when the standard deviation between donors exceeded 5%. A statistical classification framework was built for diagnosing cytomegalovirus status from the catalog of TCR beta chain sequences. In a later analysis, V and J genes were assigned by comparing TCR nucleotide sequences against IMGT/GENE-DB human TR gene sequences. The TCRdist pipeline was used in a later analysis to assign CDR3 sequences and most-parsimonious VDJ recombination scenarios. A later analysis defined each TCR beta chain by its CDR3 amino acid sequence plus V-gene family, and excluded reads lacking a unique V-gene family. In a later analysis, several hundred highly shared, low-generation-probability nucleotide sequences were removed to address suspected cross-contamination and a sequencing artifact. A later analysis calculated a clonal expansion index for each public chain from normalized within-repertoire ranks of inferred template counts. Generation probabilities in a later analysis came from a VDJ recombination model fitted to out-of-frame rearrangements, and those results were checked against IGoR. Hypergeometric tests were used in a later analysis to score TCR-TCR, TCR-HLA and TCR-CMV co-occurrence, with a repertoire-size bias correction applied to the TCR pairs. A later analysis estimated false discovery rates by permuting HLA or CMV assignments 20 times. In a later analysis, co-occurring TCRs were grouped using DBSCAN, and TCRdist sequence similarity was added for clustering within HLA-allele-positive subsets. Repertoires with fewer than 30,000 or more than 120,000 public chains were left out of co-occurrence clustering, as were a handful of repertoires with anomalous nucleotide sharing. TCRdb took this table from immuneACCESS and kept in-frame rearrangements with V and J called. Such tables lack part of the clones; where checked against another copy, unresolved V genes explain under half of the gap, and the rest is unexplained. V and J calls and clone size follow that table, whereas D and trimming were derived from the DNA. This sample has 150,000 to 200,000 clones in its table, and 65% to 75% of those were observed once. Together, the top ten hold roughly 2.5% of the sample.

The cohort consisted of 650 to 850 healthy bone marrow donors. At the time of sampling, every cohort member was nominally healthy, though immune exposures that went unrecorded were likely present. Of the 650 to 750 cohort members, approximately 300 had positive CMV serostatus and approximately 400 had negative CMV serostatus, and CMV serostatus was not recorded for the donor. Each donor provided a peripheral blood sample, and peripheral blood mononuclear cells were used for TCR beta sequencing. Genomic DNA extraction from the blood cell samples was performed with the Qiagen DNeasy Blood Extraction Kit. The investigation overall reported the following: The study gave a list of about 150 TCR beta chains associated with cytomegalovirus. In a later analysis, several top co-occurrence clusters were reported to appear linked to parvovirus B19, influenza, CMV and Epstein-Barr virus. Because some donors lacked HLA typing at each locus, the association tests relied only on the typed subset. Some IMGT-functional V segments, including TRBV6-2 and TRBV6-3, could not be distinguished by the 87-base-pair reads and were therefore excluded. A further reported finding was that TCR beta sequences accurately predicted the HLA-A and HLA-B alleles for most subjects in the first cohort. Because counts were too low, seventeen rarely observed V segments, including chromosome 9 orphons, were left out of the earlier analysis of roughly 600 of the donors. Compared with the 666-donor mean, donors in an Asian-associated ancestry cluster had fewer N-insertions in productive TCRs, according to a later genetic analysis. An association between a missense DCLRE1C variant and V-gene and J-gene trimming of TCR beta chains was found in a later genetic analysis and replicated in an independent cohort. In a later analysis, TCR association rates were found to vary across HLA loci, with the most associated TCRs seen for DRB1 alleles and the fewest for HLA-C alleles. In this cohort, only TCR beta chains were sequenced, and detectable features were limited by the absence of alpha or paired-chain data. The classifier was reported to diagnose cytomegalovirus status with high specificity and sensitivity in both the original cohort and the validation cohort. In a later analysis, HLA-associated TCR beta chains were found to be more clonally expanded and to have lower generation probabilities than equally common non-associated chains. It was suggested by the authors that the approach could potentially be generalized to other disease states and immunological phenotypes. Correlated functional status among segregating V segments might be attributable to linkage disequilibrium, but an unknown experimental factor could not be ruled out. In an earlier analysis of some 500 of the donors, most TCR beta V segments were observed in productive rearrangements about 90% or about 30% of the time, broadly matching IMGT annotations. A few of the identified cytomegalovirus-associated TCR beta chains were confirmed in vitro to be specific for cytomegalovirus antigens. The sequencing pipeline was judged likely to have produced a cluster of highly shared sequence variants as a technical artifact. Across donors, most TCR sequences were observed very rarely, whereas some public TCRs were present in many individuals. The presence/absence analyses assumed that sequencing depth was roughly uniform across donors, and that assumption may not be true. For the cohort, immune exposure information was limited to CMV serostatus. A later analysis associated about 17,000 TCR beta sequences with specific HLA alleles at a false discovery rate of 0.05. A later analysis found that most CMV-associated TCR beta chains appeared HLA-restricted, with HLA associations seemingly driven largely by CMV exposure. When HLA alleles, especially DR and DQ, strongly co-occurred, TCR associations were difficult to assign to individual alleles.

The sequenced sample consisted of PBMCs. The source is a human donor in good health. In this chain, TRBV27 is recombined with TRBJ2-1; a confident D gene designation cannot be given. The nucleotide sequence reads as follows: TGTGCCAGCAGCTTCCAACATACCCACCCGGGGCAGTTCTTC. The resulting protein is CASSFQHTHPGQFF.